This T cell receptor (beta chain) was documented in a study of blood T cell repertoires in COVID-19. The wider study: Samples came from the United States, Italy and Spain, spanning acute and convalescent COVID-19.

Only in-frame clones appear in the TCRdb table, and some are missing; sequencing was by immunoSEQ multiplex PCR. The table shows about 120,000 clones, with approximately 81% occurring only once. CDR3 length: 14 residues. Germline-derived CDR1 and CDR2 are SEHNR and FQNEAQ (reference sequence). The junction had 4 bases not matched to a gene; V was cut back by 5 bases and J by 7 bases. Sequenced input: peripheral blood. The TCR was taken from a woman aged 45-60 years with acute or convalescent COVID-19. The gene calls are TRBV7-9 and TRBJ1-6; 8 positions agree with TRBD1. The CDR3 DNA reads TGTGCCAGCAGCCCCTGGACAGGGAATTCACCCCTCCACTTT. This translates into CASSPWTGNSPLHF.